This T cell receptor (beta chain) appears in the sequencing data of a study of T cell repertoires in cytomegalovirus infection. Study observations and caveats: Dominating the ex vivo response were HLA-C-restricted CMV-specific TCR beta clonotypes.

This clonotype came up a few times. Antigen: not known. The length of the CDR3 is 15 residues. Germline V gene data show CDR1 as PRHDT and CDR2 as FYEKMQ (reference sequence). V dropped 4 bases and J dropped 7; count of bases not matched to a gene: 8. Using its own MiXCR run on the reads, TCRdb lists one record per CDR3 protein. Among around 95,000 distinct CDR3 sequences listed, 25% to 30% were seen once. The source is a human donor in good health (CMV status not recorded). Some clones in this sample may be carry-over from other donors' samples. J is TRBJ2-2 and V is TRBV13, with TRBD1 matching 8 bases. This specimen was CD8+ T cells from cultured PBMCs, taken from culture after CMV antigen stimulation. CDR3 protein: CASSSVDRAVGELFF. CDR3 sequence (DNA): TGTGCCAGCAGCTCTGTGGACAGGGCTGTCGGGGAGCTGTTTTTT.